One and the same sample provided the 16 T cell receptor beta chains below, sequenced in a study of Tregs in tolerant kidney transplant recipients. This table comes from immunoSEQ multiplex PCR, and its TCRdb copy is limited to in-frame clones, with some not included. The sample has tens of thousands of clones; 90% to 95% are singletons. The nonmyeloablative bone marrow transplants came from related graft donors, with transient mixed chimerism. The input for sequencing was CD4+ T cells from blood (PBMCs), taken 24 months after the transplant. The receptors derive from a human patient who received a combined kidney and bone marrow transplant. The T cells may come from the graft donor.

This chain connects TRBV7-9 to TRBJ2-3, with 12 bases fitting TRBD2. Germline lookup yields CDR1 SEHNR and CDR2 FQNEAQ (reference sequence). Losses at the gene ends were 5 bases for V and 0 bases for J; bases not matched to a gene: 12. CDR3 length: 19 residues. This CDR3 is CASSLPTSGSLPSTDTQYF. CDR3 sequence (DNA): TGTGCCAGCAGCCTGCCGACTAGCGGGAGCCTACCTAGCACAGATACGCAGTATTTT.

This chain uses TRBV4-3 with TRBJ1-3; D is possibly TRBD1 (6 bases). Germline V gives CDR1 LGHNA, CDR2 YSLEER. The length of the CDR3 is 18 residues. The V gene lost 1 base and the J gene lost 4 bases, with 20 bases spanning the gap. The CDR3 region has the DNA TGCGCCAGCAGCCAAGCGGGCGGCGGGGGGCATTTCGGAAACACCATATATTTT. As protein: CASSQAGGGGHFGNTIYF.

This sequence joins TRBV7-2 and TRBJ1-5, with 9 bases fitting TRBD1. CDR1 and CDR2 from the germline V gene are SGHTA and FQGNSA. The CDR3 runs to 19 residues. The trim removed 5 bases at V and 0 bases at J, leaving 14 bases unmatched. CDR3 residues: CASSPRSGTGIASNQPQHF. The CDR3 region has the DNA TGTGCCAGCAGCCCAAGGTCCGGGACAGGGATCGCTAGCAATCAGCCCCAGCATTTT.

CDR3 sequence: CASSSRLRDRGSYEQYF. CDR3 nucleotide sequence: TGTGCCAGCTCATCCCGCCTTCGGGACAGGGGGTCCTACGAGCAGTACTTC. The chain carries TRBV18 and TRBJ2-7, with 11 bases identical to TRBD1. The CDR3 spans 17 residues. The germline CDR1 and CDR2 sequences are KGHSH and LQKENI. V lost 5 bases and J lost 1; bases outside the gene matches: 10.

The chain employs TRBV4-3 and TRBJ2-7; D may be TRBD2 (5 bases). The CDR3 has 15 residues. Germline values: CDR1 LGHNA, CDR2 YSLEER. Trimming cost V 0 bases and J 2 bases, with 11 bases left between them. Here the CDR3 reads CASSQDFRGPYEQYF. CDR3 nucleotides: TGCGCCAGCAGCCAAGATTTTCGGGGTCCCTACGAGCAGTACTTC.

The chain recombines TRBV5-4 with TRBJ2-7, with 8 bases lining up with TRBD2. CDR1 is SGHNT, CDR2 YYREEE, per germline (reference sequence). V lost 2 bases, J lost 7 bases, and 5 bases stayed unmatched. This CDR3 region has 13 residues. CDR3 sequence: CASSLAGVQEQYF. The CDR3 DNA is TGTGCCAGCAGCTTAGCGGGGGTTCAAGAGCAGTACTTC.

CDR3 nucleotide sequence: TGTGCCAGCAGTCATGGGCGGGGGCGGGGAAGTAGGGAGACCCAGTACTTC. Translated, it gives CASSHGRGRGSRETQYF. The V gene is TRBV27, the J gene TRBJ2-5, with D tentatively TRBD2 (7 bases). With 5 bases removed from V and 5 bases from J, the gap between germline ends came to 24 bases. From germline, CDR1 is MNHEY and CDR2 SMNVEV (reference sequence). The CDR3 consists of 17 residues.

The chain uses TRBV18 and TRBJ1-5; D may be TRBD1 (6 bases). CDR3 length: 12 amino acids. V lost 4 bases and J lost 9, with 10 bases in between. Germline CDR1 KGHSH, CDR2 LQKENI. This chain's CDR3 is CASSRGGRPQHF. The CDR3 coding sequence is TGTGCCAGCTCACGGGGGGGGCGGCCCCAGCATTTT.

V usage is TRBV4-3 and J usage is TRBJ2-4; the D is unclear. The V gene's germline CDR1 is LGHNA and CDR2 YSLEER. V gave up 0 bases and J gave up 0 bases, with 9 bases separating them. The length of the CDR3 is 16 residues. CDR3 DNA sequence: TGCGCCAGCAGCCAAGATCTATTTATAGCCAAAAACATTCAGTACTTC. Translating it yields CASSQDLFIAKNIQYF.

The genes are TRBV7-2 and TRBJ2-5; 7 nucleotides match TRBD2. This CDR3 spans 15 amino acids. The trim removed 4 bases at V and 5 bases at J, leaving 10 bases unmatched. Per the germline V gene, CDR1 is SGHTA and CDR2 is FQGNSA. The DNA for the CDR3 is TGTGCCAGCAGCTCTAGGACTAGTATCGTGGAGACCCAGTACTTC. This gives the protein CASSSRTSIVETQYF.

CDR3 in amino acids: CASSQNRDSLTEKLFF. CDR3 nucleotides: TGTGCCAGCAGCCAAAACCGGGACAGCCTTACAGAAAAACTGTTTTTT. The J gene is TRBJ1-4, the V gene TRBV7-9, with TRBD1 matching over 7 bases. Per germline, CDR1 SEHNR and CDR2 FQNEAQ (reference sequence). Trimming took 5 bases from V and 8 from J; bases not matched to a gene: 14. The CDR3 is 16 amino acids.

This clone occurred a few times. The rearrangement joins TRBV5-4 to TRBJ2-7; the D gene is possibly TRBD1 (6 bases). This CDR3 spans 15 amino acids. Germline V gene lookup returns CDR1 SGHNT and CDR2 YYREEE (reference sequence). The V and J ends lost 3 bases and 9 bases respectively, with 22 bases between them. CDR3 DNA sequence: TGTGCCAGCAGCTCCCAGGTGGGGGCTTCGACCTGGCAGTACTTC. This gives the protein CASSSQVGASTWQYF.

This clone was recorded only once. The chain is built from TRBV7-3 and TRBJ2-3; TRBD2 agrees at 7 bases. With V trimmed by 0 bases and J by 0 bases, 6 bases remained unmatched. CDR3 size: 17 residues. Germline V gene data show CDR1 as SGHTA and CDR2 as FQGTGA. The CDR3 sequence is CASSLTGAGSSTDTQYF. CDR3 sequence (DNA): TGTGCCAGCAGCTTAACGGGAGCGGGATCTAGCACAGATACGCAGTATTTT.

The rearrangement joins TRBV2 to TRBJ1-6, with D tentatively TRBD1 (6 bases). The length of the CDR3 is 13 residues. Looked up from germline, CDR1 is SNHLY and CDR2 is FYNNEI. V lost 7 bases to trimming and J lost 10 bases, with 14 bases between them. The CDR3 loop is CASKQGMGSPLHF. The CDR3 DNA sequence: TGTGCCAGCAAGCAGGGGATGGGCTCACCCCTCCACTTT. Supplemented by reference TRBV2 and TRBJ1-6, the full variable domain reads EPEVTQTPSHQVTQMGQEVILRCVPISNHLYFYWYRQILGQKVEFLVSFYNNEISEKSEIFDDQFSVERPDGSNFTLKIRSTKLEDSAMYFCASKQGMGSPLHFGNGTRLTVT.

This rearrangement joins TRBV30 to TRBJ1-2, with D possibly matching TRBD1 (5 bases). The CDR3 totals 15 residues. Trimming took off 0 bases at V and 7 bases at J, with 18 bases between the two ends. From germline, CDR1 is GTSNPN and CDR2 SVGIG (reference sequence). The CDR3 sequence is CAWSVYRGGRVGYTF. The CDR3 nucleotides read TGTGCCTGGAGTGTCTATAGGGGTGGTCGCGTTGGCTACACCTTC.

The V call is TRBV19, the J call TRBJ1-2; D possibly corresponds to TRBD1 (6 bases). This CDR3 contains 14 residues. Germline CDR1 reads LNHDA; CDR2 reads SQIVND (reference sequence). Trimming stripped 3 bases from V and 5 bases from J, with 13 bases between. This CDR3 is CASSIRQAVYGYTF. DNA of the CDR3: TGTGCCAGTAGTATTCGACAGGCGGTATATGGCTACACCTTC.